Listed below are T cell receptor beta chains from one sample, sequenced in a study of blood T cells in healthy people across ages. MiXCR, applied by TCRdb to the 5' RACE reads, yields one record per CDR3 protein. There are about 1.5 million distinct CDR3 sequences in the sample; approximately 39% occur only once, and about 3.8% lies in the top ten. Sequenced sample: blood. Receptor source: a woman between 18 and 29 years old in good health. The CDR3 runs from the conserved cysteine through the conserved F or W. Each record gives: V gene, J gene, D gene, clone size, CDR3 protein, CDR3 DNA. A D gene is named only where the DNA matches it firmly. Clone size appears in some rows only: once, few, many, or a class for an expanded clone.

TRBV10-3	TRBJ2-7	TRBD2	once	CAISGSGGYEQYF	TGTGCCATCAGCGGTAGCGGGGGTTACGAGCAGTACTTC
TRBV6-2/TRBV6-3	TRBJ2-3	.	.	CASTLGATQYF	TGTGCCAGCACTCTTGGGGCTACGCAGTATTTT
TRBV29-1	TRBJ2-5	TRBD1	.	CSVAGQAQGETQYF	TGCAGCGTCGCCGGACAGGCGCAGGGAGAGACCCAGTACTTC
TRBV7-8	TRBJ1-6	.	.	CASSLELGPYNSPLHF	TGTGCCAGCAGCTTAGAACTGGGACCCTATAATTCACCCCTCCACTTT
TRBV7-9	TRBJ1-1	.	few	CASSLPGSRPEAFF	TGTGCCAGCAGCTTACCGGGCAGTAGGCCTGAAGCTTTCTTT
TRBV7-2	TRBJ1-2	.	.	CASSLIQDPHGYTF	TGTGCCAGCAGCTTGATCCAGGACCCCCATGGCTACACCTTC
TRBV30	TRBJ2-5	.	.	CAWSVGIDNEQYF	TGTGCCTGGAGTGTAGGGATCGACAATGAGCAGTACTTC
TRBV29-1	TRBJ1-1	.	.	CSEGHWNTEAFF	TGCAGCGAAGGACACTGGAACACTGAAGCTTTCTTT
TRBV29-1	TRBJ2-7	.	.	CSVELGVSTYEQYF	TGCAGCGTTGAATTAGGGGTCAGCACCTACGAGCAGTACTTC
TRBV20-1	TRBJ2-1	TRBD2	few	CSARTSGYSYNEQFF	TGCAGTGCTCGGACTAGCGGGTACTCCTACAATGAGCAGTTCTTC
TRBV4-1	TRBJ2-3	.	few	CASTLSTSGTDTQYF	TGCGCCAGCACCCTTAGTACATCTGGCACAGATACGCAGTATTTT
TRBV5-1	TRBJ2-1	TRBD2	many	CASSSLAGGLNEQFF	TGCGCCAGCTCCTCCTTAGCGGGGGGGTTAAATGAGCAGTTCTTC
TRBV3-1	TRBJ1-6	.	.	CASSPGVQKNSPLHF	TGTGCCAGCAGCCCAGGAGTCCAAAAGAATTCACCCCTCCACTTT
TRBV28	TRBJ1-5	TRBD1	once	CASSSTGGRGQPQHF	TGTGCCAGCAGTTCCACAGGGGGACGGGGTCAGCCCCAGCATTTT
TRBV4-1	TRBJ1-5	TRBD1	.	CASSQRTGILNQPQHF	TGCGCCAGCAGCCAGCGGACAGGGATCCTCAATCAGCCCCAGCATTTT
TRBV20-1	TRBJ2-5	.	.	CSATRVGQETQYF	TGCAGTGCCACTAGGGTCGGGCAAGAGACCCAGTACTTC
TRBV10-3	TRBJ2-3	.	few	CAIKGSITDTQYF	TGTGCCATCAAAGGTTCGATCACAGATACGCAGTATTTT
TRBV13	TRBJ1-5	.	few	CASSRGPGDQPQHF	TGTGCCAGCAGCAGAGGGCCCGGGGATCAGCCCCAGCATTTT
TRBV30	TRBJ2-1	.	.	CAWSVLRPRSNEQFF	TGTGCCTGGAGTGTACTTCGCCCCAGATCCAATGAGCAGTTCTTC
TRBV3-1	TRBJ2-1	.	.	CASSQGGPGATYNEQFF	TGTGCCAGCAGCCAAGGGGGACCGGGGGCCACTTACAATGAGCAGTTCTTC
TRBV4-3	TRBJ2-3	TRBD2	few	CASSRGLAGASTDTQYF	TGCGCCAGCAGCCGAGGACTAGCGGGGGCTAGCACAGATACGCAGTATTTT
TRBV29-1	TRBJ2-2	.	few	CSVDGGTRTGELFF	TGCAGCGTTGACGGCGGGACGCGAACCGGGGAGCTGTTTTTT
TRBV6-5	TRBJ1-5	.	.	CASSYSYNDQPQHF	TGTGCCAGCAGTTACTCTTATAACGATCAGCCCCAGCATTTT
TRBV12-3/TRBV12-4	TRBJ1-1	.	few	CASIPFPGQLNTEAFF	TGTGCCAGCATCCCCTTCCCGGGGCAACTGAACACTGAAGCTTTCTTT
TRBV10-3	TRBJ2-7	.	.	CAISGDGFSYEQYF	TGTGCCATCAGTGGCGACGGGTTCTCCTACGAGCAGTACTTC
TRBV11-2	TRBJ2-7	.	.	CASSLDYRTVTYEQYF	TGTGCCAGCAGCTTAGATTATCGGACAGTAACCTACGAGCAGTACTTC
TRBV3-1	TRBJ1-2	.	few	CASSLVSAGDYGYTF	TGTGCCAGCAGCCTCGTTAGCGCAGGAGACTATGGCTACACCTTC
TRBV27	TRBJ1-1	TRBD1	.	CASSLSTGGHVNTEAFF	TGTGCCAGCAGTTTATCGACAGGGGGCCACGTGAACACTGAAGCTTTCTTT
TRBV9	TRBJ2-6	.	many	CASSDSGANVLTF	TGTGCCAGCAGCGACTCTGGGGCCAACGTCCTGACTTTC
TRBV7-2	TRBJ1-1	.	few	CASSLGFQGTEAFF	TGTGCCAGCAGCTTAGGGTTTCAGGGCACTGAAGCTTTCTTT
TRBV6-1	TRBJ2-3	.	few	CASSESPGGLGLTDTQYF	TGTGCCAGCAGTGAATCCCCTGGGGGACTCGGCTTAACAGATACGCAGTATTTT
TRBV7-2	TRBJ1-1	.	.	CASSLTVPNTEAFF	TGTGCCAGCAGCTTAACGGTTCCCAACACTGAAGCTTTCTTT
TRBV29-1	TRBJ2-5	.	.	CSIPEEGRETQYF	TGCAGCATACCCGAGGAGGGTAGAGAGACCCAGTACTTC
TRBV20-1	TRBJ1-6	.	.	CSASFRGESPLHF	TGCAGTGCTAGCTTCAGGGGCGAGTCACCCCTCCACTTT
TRBV9	TRBJ2-7	.	few	CASSVMGGQIYEQYF	TGTGCCAGCAGCGTCATGGGGGGGCAGATCTACGAGCAGTACTTC
TRBV27	TRBJ2-1	TRBD2	.	CASQSLAGGLYDEQFF	TGTGCCAGTCAGTCCCTAGCGGGAGGACTGTACGATGAGCAGTTCTTC
TRBV7-2	TRBJ2-2	.	.	CASSSTATGELFF	TGTGCCAGCAGCTCCACTGCTACCGGGGAGCTGTTTTTT
TRBV12-3/TRBV12-4	TRBJ1-1	.	.	CASSFTSLEAFF	TGTGCCAGCAGTTTTACCAGTCTTGAAGCTTTCTTT
TRBV11-1	TRBJ2-7	TRBD1	.	CASGPRQGGYNEQYF	TGTGCCAGCGGGCCTCGACAGGGTGGCTACAATGAGCAGTACTTC
TRBV4-3	TRBJ2-1	.	.	CASSQDLLSQSFYNEQFF	TGCGCCAGCAGCCAAGATCTATTATCCCAGAGCTTCTACAATGAGCAGTTCTTC
TRBV6-5	TRBJ2-7	.	few	CASSFFPGGLSYEQYF	TGTGCCAGCAGTTTTTTTCCGGGGGGCCTTTCCTACGAGCAGTACTTC
TRBV4-2	TRBJ1-6	.	.	CASSHRGNAPLHF	TGTGCCAGCAGCCACCGCGGGAATGCACCCCTCCACTTT
TRBV6-5	TRBJ2-1	.	.	CATSQGYEQFF	TGTGCCACCTCTCAGGGATATGAGCAGTTCTTC
TRBV4-3	TRBJ2-1	.	many	CASSQGSGTYNEQFF	TGCGCCAGCAGCCAAGGTTCCGGGACCTACAATGAGCAGTTCTTC
TRBV18	TRBJ1-4	.	.	CASSPLQGEKLFF	TGTGCCAGCTCACCACTCCAGGGTGAAAAACTGTTTTTT
TRBV12-3/TRBV12-4	TRBJ1-1	TRBD1	.	CASSAQQGRTEAFF	TGTGCCAGCAGTGCGCAACAGGGGAGGACTGAAGCTTTCTTT
TRBV6-5	TRBJ1-4	.	few	CASSSLVGTNEKLFF	TGTGCCAGCAGTTCCCTGGTGGGCACTAATGAAAAACTGTTTTTT
TRBV18	TRBJ2-7	.	.	CASSDYRSYEQYF	TGTGCCAGCTCAGATTACCGATCCTACGAGCAGTACTTC
TRBV7-2	TRBJ2-5	.	.	CASSLETIIETQYF	TGTGCCAGCAGCTTAGAGACAATAATAGAGACCCAGTACTTC
TRBV7-2	TRBJ1-2	.	.	CASSLEVTRNYGYTF	TGTGCCAGCAGCTTAGAGGTTACCCGTAACTATGGCTACACCTTC
TRBV20-1	TRBJ2-1	.	few	CSARYPNEQFF	TGCAGTGCCCGGTACCCCAATGAGCAGTTCTTC
TRBV7-9	TRBJ2-5	TRBD2	.	CASSSRVREGPYNEQYF	TGTGCCAGCAGCTCCAGGGTCCGGGAGGGCCCCTACAATGAGCAGTACTTC
TRBV20-1	TRBJ2-1	.	.	CSSVGAGVFDNEQFF	TGCAGTTCAGTGGGGGCGGGGGTCTTCGACAATGAGCAGTTCTTC